This T cell receptor (gamma chain) emerged from a study of intestinal T cells in coeliac disease (TCRdb year 2020). About the full investigation: Coeliac patients were much younger than controls, with mean ages of 16.0 versus 54.8 years in the TRG cohort. A second, larger TCR-gamma (TRG) cohort comprised duodenal biopsies from around 32 coeliac disease patients and 21 non-coeliac controls. In the TCR-delta (TRD) cohort, there were duodenal biopsies from some 10 coeliac disease patients and some 10 non-coeliac controls.

The CDR3 measures 10 amino acids from cysteine to phenylalanine. CDR3 DNA is the only sequence kept; it has 30 bases, read in frame from the first base. In the germline V gene, CDR1 corresponds to VENAVY and CDR2 to YDSYNSRV. For this clone: Its antigen remains undetermined. Base qualities are not recorded, but no much larger clone differs from it by a single base.

General conclusions and limits of the study: Repeated CDR3 amino acid sequences could not be distinguished from PCR duplicates in the analysis. FFPE-derived DNA was found to be relatively degraded, and loss of a proportion of TCR sequences in each sample was likely caused by this degradation. Coeliac and control groups differed significantly in age, although an age-split analysis did not yield significant classification. TRG clustering correctly classified 51 of 54 biopsies (roughly 94%), with a reported leave-one-out accuracy of roughly 87%. In training, clustering based on TRD kmers put every one of the 22 biopsies in the right class, and the leave-one-out accuracy was reported as 91%.

Receptor amplification or capture employed multiplex PCR. Sequencing instrument: Ion Torrent PGM. The LymphoTrack kit, which has primers carrying Illumina adapters, was used to amplify TRG repertoires from roughly 200 ng of biopsy DNA. TRG amplicons were cleaned up with AMPure XP beads, measured on a 2100 Bioanalyzer, and combined in equimolar amounts. Sequencing of TRG libraries was performed on an Ion PGM instrument. The original methods were these. Reads in which more than 10% of nucleotides fell below the per-patient third-quartile quality score were removed with FastX. IMGT/HighV-QUEST was used to align the reads, assigning V, D and J genes, identifying CDR3 regions and assessing functionality. Sequences were converted to amino acids, and every sequence predicted to be non-functional was removed. The CDR3s were broken into kmers both with and without positional annotation, PCA was run on the kmer frequencies, and the samples were clustered using every one of the 1023 combinations of PCs 1-10. Leave-one-out cross-validation was used to validate the classification, with parameters re-optimised on the remaining samples in each round. Shannon diversity was calculated with the vegan R package from repeated random subsamples, each the size of the lowest read count. For TCRdb, the public reads were processed anew by CATT, and duplicate DNA sequences were folded into one row. TCRdb, not the original authors, processed these V and J calls. A total of about 400 gamma-chain clones appear in this sample, about half of them only once. The ten largest clones capture more than 25% of the sample.

For each case, genomic DNA was isolated from ten 5-um FFPE scrolls with the QIAamp DNA FFPE tissue kit. To test whether coeliac disease can be classified from the TCR repertoire, the study used fully anonymised formalin-fixed paraffin-embedded duodenal biopsies that were not needed for diagnosis. The rearranged chain carries TRGV8 and TRGJ1 or TRGJ2. The specimen sequenced was a duodenal biopsy. The sequence derives from a human donor with celiac disease. The CDR3 region has the sequence CAPGTGKKLF. The nucleotide sequence reads TGTGCACCTGGGACCGGAAAGAAACTCTTT.